The present entry profiles one TCR beta chain with its context. This sample is part of a study of sequential checkpoint blockade in melanoma. In the study overall: Patients were randomized 1:1 to nivolumab-then-ipilimumab or ipilimumab-then-nivolumab first-line. Both treatment sequences were followed by maintenance nivolumab.

Trimming removed 0 bases at V and 0 bases at J, with 6 bases between. The CDR3 spans 16 residues. The germline V gene encodes CDR1 MNHNS and CDR2 SASEGT. Profiled with immunoSEQ multiplex PCR; TCRdb holds only in-frame clones, not every one. The data show 9,500 to 15,000 clones, with about 79% seen just once and around 7.6% held by the top ten. Documented treatment: randomized to nivolumab then ipilimumab (arm A) or the reverse (arm B). From thawed PBMCs, live CD3+CD8+ cells negative for CD19 and CD56 were sorted. The TCR sequence derives from a human donor with melanoma. The sample was CD8+ T cells sorted from blood (inferred from file names), taken from a patient given nivolumab and ipilimumab in sequence. The rearrangement joins TRBV6-1 to TRBJ2-6, with D possibly TRBD1 on 6 matching bases. The CDR3 bases are TGTGCCAGCAGTGAAGCGGACAGCTCTGGGGCCAACGTCCTGACTTTC. Translated, it gives CASSEADSSGANVLTF.